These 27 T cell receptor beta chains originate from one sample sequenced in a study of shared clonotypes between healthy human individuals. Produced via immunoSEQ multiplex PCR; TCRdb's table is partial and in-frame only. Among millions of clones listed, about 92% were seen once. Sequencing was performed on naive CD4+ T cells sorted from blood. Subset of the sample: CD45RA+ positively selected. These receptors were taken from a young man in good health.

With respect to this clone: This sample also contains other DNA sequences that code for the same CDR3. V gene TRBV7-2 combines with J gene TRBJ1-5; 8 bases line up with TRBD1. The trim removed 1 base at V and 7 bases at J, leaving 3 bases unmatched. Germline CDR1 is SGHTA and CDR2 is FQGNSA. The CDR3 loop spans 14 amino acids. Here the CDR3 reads CASSLGPGGQPQHF. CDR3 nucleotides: TGTGCCAGCAGCTTAGGTCCAGGGGGCCAGCCCCAGCATTTT.

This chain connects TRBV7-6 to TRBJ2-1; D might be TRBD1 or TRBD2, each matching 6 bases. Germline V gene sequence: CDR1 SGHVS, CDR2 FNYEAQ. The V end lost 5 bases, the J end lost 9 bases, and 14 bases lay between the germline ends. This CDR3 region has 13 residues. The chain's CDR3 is CASSRSQGGEQFF. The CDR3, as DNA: TGTGCCAGCAGCCGATCACAGGGAGGTGAGCAGTTCTTC. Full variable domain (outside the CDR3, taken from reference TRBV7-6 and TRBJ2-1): GAGVSQSPRYKVTKRGQDVALRCDPISGHVSLYWYRQALGQGPEFLTYFNYEAQQDKSGLPNDRFSAERPEGSISTLTIQRTEQRDSAMYRCASSRSQGGEQFFGPGTRLTVL.

The CDR3 here is CASSLPDGLAEYNEQFF. CDR3 sequence (DNA): TGTGCCAGCAGCTTACCAGACGGACTAGCGGAGTACAATGAGCAGTTCTTC. The chain combines TRBV7-8 with TRBJ2-1, with 10 bases aligning to TRBD2. The germline CDR1 and CDR2 sequences are SGHVS and FQNEAQ. There are 17 residues in the CDR3. V lost 2 bases and J lost 4; bases outside the gene matches: 8. The entire variable domain, with the rest obtained from reference TRBV7-8 and TRBJ2-1, is as follows: GAGVSQSPRYKVAKRGQDVALRCDPISGHVSLFWYQQALGQGPEFLTYFQNEAQLDKSGLPSDRFFAERPEGSVSTLKIQRTQQEDSAVYLCASSLPDGLAEYNEQFFGPGTRLTVL.

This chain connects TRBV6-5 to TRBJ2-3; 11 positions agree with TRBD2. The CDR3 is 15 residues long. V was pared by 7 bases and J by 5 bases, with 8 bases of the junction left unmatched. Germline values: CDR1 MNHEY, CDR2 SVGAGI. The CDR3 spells CASTLVAGGRDTQYF. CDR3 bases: TGTGCCAGCACCCTAGTAGCGGGGGGGCGAGATACGCAGTATTTT.

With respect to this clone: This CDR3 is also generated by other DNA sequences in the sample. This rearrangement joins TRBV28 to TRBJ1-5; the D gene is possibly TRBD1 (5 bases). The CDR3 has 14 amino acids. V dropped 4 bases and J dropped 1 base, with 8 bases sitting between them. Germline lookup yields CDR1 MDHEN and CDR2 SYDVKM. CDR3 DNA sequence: TGTGCCAGCAGTTCGGGGGGGAGCAATCAGCCCCAGCATTTT. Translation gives CASSSGGSNQPQHF.

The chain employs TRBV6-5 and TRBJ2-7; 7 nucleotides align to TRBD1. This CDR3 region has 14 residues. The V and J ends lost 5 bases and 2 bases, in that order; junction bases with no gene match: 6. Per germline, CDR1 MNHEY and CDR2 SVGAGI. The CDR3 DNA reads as TGTGCCAGCAGTCTCGGGGACAGCACCTACGAGCAGTACTTC. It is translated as CASSLGDSTYEQYF.

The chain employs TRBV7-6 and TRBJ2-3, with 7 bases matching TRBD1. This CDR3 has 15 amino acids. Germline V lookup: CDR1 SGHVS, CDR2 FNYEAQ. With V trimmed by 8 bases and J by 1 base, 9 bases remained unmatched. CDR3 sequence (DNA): TGTGCCAGCTCGCCCACAGGGGTGGGCACAGATACGCAGTATTTT. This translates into CASSPTGVGTDTQYF.

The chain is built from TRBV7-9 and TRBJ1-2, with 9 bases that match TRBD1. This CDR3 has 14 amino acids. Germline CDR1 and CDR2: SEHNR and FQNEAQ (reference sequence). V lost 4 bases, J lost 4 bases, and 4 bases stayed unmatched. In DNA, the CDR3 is TGTGCCAGCAGCTCACAGACAGGGGGCTATGGCTACACCTTC. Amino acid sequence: CASSSQTGGYGYTF.

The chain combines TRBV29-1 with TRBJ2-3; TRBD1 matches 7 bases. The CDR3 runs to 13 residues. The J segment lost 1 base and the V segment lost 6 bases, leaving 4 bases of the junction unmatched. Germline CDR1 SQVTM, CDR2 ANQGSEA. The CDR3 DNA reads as TGCAGCGTATCTACAGGGGGCACAGATACGCAGTATTTT. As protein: CSVSTGGTDTQYF.

The CDR3: CASSSPGQTNQETQYF. The CDR3 DNA reads as TGTGCCAGCAGCTCGCCCGGGCAGACAAACCAAGAGACCCAGTACTTC. The chain couples TRBV5-4 to TRBJ2-5; no clear D gene. The CDR3 sequence is 16 residues long. The germline V and J ends were trimmed by 3 bases and 0 bases, with 15 bases remaining between them. Germline loops: CDR1 SGHNT, CDR2 YYREEE (reference sequence).

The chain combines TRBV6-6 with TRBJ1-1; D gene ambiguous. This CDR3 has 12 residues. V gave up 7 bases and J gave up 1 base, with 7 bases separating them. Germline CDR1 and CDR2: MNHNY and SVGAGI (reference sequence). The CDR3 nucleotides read TGTGCCAGCACCCTACAGAACACTGAAGCTTTCTTT. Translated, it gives CASTLQNTEAFF.

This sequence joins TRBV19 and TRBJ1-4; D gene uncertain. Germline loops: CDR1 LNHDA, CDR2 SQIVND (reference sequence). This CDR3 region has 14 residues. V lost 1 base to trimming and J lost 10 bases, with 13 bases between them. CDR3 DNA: TGTGCCAGTAGTATAGGCCTGCGTAGTGTAAAACTGTTTTTT. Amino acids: CASSIGLRSVKLFF. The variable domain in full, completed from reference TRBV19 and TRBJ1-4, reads DGGITQSPKYLFRKEGQNVTLSCEQNLNHDAMYWYRQDPGQGLRLIYYSQIVNDFQKGDIAEGYSVSREKKESFPLTVTSAQKNPTAFYLCASSIGLRSVKLFFGSGTQLSVL.

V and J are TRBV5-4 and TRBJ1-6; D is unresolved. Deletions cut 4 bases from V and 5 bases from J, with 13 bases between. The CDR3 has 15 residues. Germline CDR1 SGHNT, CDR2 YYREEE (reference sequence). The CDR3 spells CASSQRSGNNSPLHF. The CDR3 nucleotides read TGTGCCAGCAGCCAGAGGTCGGGGAATAATTCACCCCTCCACTTT.

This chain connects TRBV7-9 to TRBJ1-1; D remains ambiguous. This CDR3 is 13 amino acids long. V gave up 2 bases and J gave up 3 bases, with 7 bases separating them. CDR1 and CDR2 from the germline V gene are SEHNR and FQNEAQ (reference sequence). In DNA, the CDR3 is TGTGCCAGCAGCTTATCGTCGGACACTGAAGCTTTCTTT. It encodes CASSLSSDTEAFF.

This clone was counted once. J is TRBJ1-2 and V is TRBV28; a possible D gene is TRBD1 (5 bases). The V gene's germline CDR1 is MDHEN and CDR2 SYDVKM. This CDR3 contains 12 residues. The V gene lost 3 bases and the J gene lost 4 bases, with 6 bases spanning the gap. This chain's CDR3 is CASSFRAYGYTF. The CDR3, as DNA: TGTGCCAGCAGTTTCAGGGCCTATGGCTACACCTTC.

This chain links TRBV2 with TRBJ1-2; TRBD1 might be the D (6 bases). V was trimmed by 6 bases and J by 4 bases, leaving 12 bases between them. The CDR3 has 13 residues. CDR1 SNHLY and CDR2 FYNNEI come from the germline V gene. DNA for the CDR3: TGTGCCAGCAGAGCACAGGGAATCTATGGCTACACCTTC. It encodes CASRAQGIYGYTF.

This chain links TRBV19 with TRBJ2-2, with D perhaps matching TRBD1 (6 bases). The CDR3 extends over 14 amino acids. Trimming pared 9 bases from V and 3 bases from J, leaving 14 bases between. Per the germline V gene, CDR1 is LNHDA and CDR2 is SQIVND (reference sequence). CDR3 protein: CASRSGTHTGELFF. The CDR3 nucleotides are TGTGCCAGCCGATCGGGGACACACACCGGGGAGCTGTTTTTT.

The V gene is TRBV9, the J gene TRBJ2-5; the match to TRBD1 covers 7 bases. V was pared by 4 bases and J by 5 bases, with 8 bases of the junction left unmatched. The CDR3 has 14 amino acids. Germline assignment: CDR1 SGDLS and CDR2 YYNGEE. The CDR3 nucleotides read TGTGCCAGCAGCCAAGATGACAGGGTGGAGACCCAGTACTTC. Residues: CASSQDDRVETQYF.

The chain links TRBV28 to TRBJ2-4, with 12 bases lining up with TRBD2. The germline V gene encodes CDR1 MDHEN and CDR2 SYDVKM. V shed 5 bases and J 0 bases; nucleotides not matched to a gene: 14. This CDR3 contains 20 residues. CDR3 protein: CASSVVLAGGLGGAKNIQYF. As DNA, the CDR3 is TGTGCCAGCAGTGTGGTTCTAGCGGGGGGGCTGGGTGGAGCCAAAAACATTCAGTACTTC.

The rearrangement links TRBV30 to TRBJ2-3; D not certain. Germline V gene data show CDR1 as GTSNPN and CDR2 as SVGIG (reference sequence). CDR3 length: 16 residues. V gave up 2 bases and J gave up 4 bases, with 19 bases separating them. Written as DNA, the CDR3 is TGTGCCTGGAGTACCACCGTGGCAGGTACGCCAGATACGCAGTATTTT. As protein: CAWSTTVAGTPDTQYF.

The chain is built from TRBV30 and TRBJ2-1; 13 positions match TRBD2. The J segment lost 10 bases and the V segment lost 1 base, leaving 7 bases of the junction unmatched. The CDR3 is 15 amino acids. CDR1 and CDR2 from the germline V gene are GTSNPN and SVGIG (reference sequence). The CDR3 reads CAWSAGLAGAREQFF. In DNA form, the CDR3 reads TGTGCCTGGAGTGCTGGACTAGCGGGGGCCCGGGAGCAGTTCTTC.

The CDR3: CASREGGKNEKLFF. Here the CDR3 DNA reads TGTGCCAGCAGGGAGGGGGGAAAGAATGAAAAACTGTTTTTT. The V call is TRBV28, the J call TRBJ1-4; D possibly corresponds to TRBD1 (6 bases). Germline loops: CDR1 MDHEN, CDR2 SYDVKM. This CDR3 contains 14 residues. With 6 bases removed from V and 5 bases from J, the gap between germline ends came to 13 bases.

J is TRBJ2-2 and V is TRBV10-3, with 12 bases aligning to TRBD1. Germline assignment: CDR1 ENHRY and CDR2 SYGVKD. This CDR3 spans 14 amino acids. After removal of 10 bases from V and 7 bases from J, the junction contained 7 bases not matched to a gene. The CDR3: CATTGTGGIGELFF. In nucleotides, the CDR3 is TGTGCCACGACCGGGACAGGGGGCATCGGGGAGCTGTTTTTT.

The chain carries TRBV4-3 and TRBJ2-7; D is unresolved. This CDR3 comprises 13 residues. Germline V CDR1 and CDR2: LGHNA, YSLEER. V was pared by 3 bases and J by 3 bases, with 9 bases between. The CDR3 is CASSQGGVYEQYF. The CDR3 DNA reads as TGCGCCAGCAGCCAGGGTGGAGTCTACGAGCAGTACTTC.

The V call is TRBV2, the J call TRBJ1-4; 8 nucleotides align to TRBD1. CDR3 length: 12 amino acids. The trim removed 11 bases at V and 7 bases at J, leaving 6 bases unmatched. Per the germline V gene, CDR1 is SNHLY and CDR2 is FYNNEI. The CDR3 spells CAYDRGGEKLFF. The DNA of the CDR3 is TGTGCCTACGACAGGGGTGGTGAAAAACTGTTTTTT.

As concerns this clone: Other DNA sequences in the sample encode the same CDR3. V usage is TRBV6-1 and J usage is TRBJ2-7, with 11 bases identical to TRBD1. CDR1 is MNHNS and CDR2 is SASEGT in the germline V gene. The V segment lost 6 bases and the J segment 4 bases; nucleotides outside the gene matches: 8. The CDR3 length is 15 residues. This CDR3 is CASRPGTGGVYEQYF. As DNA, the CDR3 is TGTGCCAGCAGACCAGGGACAGGGGGGGTGTACGAGCAGTACTTC.

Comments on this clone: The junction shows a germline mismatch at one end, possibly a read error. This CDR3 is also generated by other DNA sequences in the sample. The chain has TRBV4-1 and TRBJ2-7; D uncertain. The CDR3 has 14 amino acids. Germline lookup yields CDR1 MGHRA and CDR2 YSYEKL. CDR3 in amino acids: CASSHLPVSYEQYF. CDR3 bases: TGCGCCAGCAGCCACCTGCCGGTGTCCTACGAGCAGTATTTC.